This entry lists 20 T cell receptor beta chains sequenced from one sample in a study of T cell responses to AZD1222 COVID-19 vaccine. The assay was immunoSEQ multiplex PCR, and TCRdb's table has in-frame clones only and misses some. The sample records 110,000 to 150,000 clones, around nine tenths being singletons. Material: peripheral blood, obtained 28 days after the second AZD1222 dose. The receptors here all came from an adult who received the AZD1222 COVID-19 vaccine.

V is TRBV29-1 and J is TRBJ1-2; 7 positions agree with TRBD1. CDR1 and CDR2 (germline): SQVTM, ANQGSEA. This CDR3 spans 13 amino acids. Trimming cost V 2 bases and J 7 bases; bases outside gene matches: 7. The CDR3 region is CSVEWGPGGGYTF. The DNA for the CDR3 is TGCAGCGTTGAATGGGGCCCAGGGGGTGGCTACACCTTC.

CDR3 DNA sequence: TGCAGCGTTGGGGTGTCGGGAGAGACCCAGTACTTC. Protein: CSVGVSGETQYF. The chain has TRBV29-1 and TRBJ2-5; unclear D gene. The V gene lost 4 bases and the J gene lost 4 bases, with 10 bases spanning the gap. Germline CDR1 reads SQVTM; CDR2 reads ANQGSEA. The CDR3 is 12 residues long.

The sample holds one count of this clone. This sequence joins TRBV29-1 and TRBJ2-7, with D perhaps TRBD2 (5 bases). This CDR3 comprises 12 residues. Germline V gene lookup returns CDR1 SQVTM and CDR2 ANQGSEA. V lost 8 bases to trimming and J lost 3 bases, with 14 bases between them. CDR3 coding DNA: TGCAGCTACAGAGGGAAACTCTACGAGCAGTACTTC. It yields the protein CSYRGKLYEQYF.

The V call is TRBV6-5, the J call TRBJ2-1; D not resolved. Per germline, CDR1 MNHEY and CDR2 SVGAGI. The CDR3 extends over 11 amino acids. V was clipped by 4 bases and J by 6 bases, with 4 bases between them. The CDR3, as DNA: TGTGCCAGCAGTTTCAGCAATGAGCAGTTCTTC. It encodes CASSFSNEQFF.

This chain joins TRBV19 and TRBJ2-2, with D tentatively TRBD1 (6 bases). The V end was cut by 2 bases, the J end by 7 bases, with 11 bases between. The CDR3 length is 14 residues. CDR1 and CDR2 (germline): LNHDA, SQIVND (reference sequence). This CDR3 reads CASSINRASGELFF. The CDR3, as DNA: TGTGCCAGTAGTATAAACAGGGCCAGCGGGGAGCTGTTTTTT.

The rearrangement joins TRBV7-2 to TRBJ2-1, with TRBD1 matching 8 bases. V trimming: 3 bases; J trimming: 10 bases; junction bases outside the gene matches: 8. CDR3 length: 14 amino acids. Germline CDR1 reads SGHTA; CDR2 reads FQGNSA. This chain's CDR3 is CASSFRTGTREQFF. Here the CDR3 DNA reads TGTGCCAGCAGCTTCCGGACAGGGACGAGGGAGCAGTTCTTC.

This rearrangement joins TRBV19 to TRBJ1-1; D uncertain. Per germline, CDR1 LNHDA and CDR2 SQIVND (reference sequence). The CDR3 extends over 14 amino acids. Trimming stripped 3 bases from V and 0 bases from J, with 8 bases between. The CDR3 DNA follows: TGTGCCAGTAGTATTCCTGGGGTGAACACTGAAGCTTTCTTT. Encoded protein: CASSIPGVNTEAFF.

This CDR3 reads CASRDRENSPLHF. The DNA for the CDR3 is TGTGCCAGCAGGGACAGGGAGAATTCACCCCTCCACTTT. The V gene is TRBV28, the J gene TRBJ1-6; 8 bases align to TRBD1. Per germline, CDR1 MDHEN and CDR2 SYDVKM. The V and J ends lost 6 bases and 7 bases, in that order; junction bases with no gene match: 2. There are 13 residues in the CDR3.

CDR3 nucleotide sequence: TGCGCCAGCAGCTTGGGGTATAGCAATCAGCCCCAGCATTTT. Translating gives CASSLGYSNQPQHF. The chain has TRBV5-1 and TRBJ1-5; D gene uncertain. Germline CDR1 is SGHRS and CDR2 is YFSETQ. Trimming left V 0 bases short and J 0 bases short, with 4 bases between. CDR3 length: 14 residues.

The chain uses TRBV5-1 and TRBJ2-5; 9 bases map to TRBD2. The CDR3 length is 15 residues. Germline CDR1 and CDR2: SGHRS and YFSETQ. J gave up 2 bases and V 3 bases, and 5 bases lay outside the gene matches. CDR3: CASSWAGGRQETQYF. As DNA, the CDR3 is TGCGCCAGCAGCTGGGCGGGGGGGCGACAAGAGACCCAGTACTTC.

This rearrangement joins TRBV7-9 to TRBJ1-1, with a weak D call TRBD1 (5 bases). V was shortened by 0 bases and J by 5 bases, with 7 bases between the two germline ends. Looked up from germline, CDR1 is SEHNR and CDR2 is FQNEAQ (reference sequence). This CDR3 is 13 amino acids long. The CDR3 protein is CASSLAGATEAFF. The CDR3 nucleotides are TGTGCCAGCAGCTTAGCTGGGGCGACTGAAGCTTTCTTT.

The rearrangement uses TRBV28 and TRBJ2-3; 9 bases are a match to TRBD2. Germline-derived CDR1 and CDR2 are MDHEN and SYDVKM. After removal of 3 bases from V and 2 bases from J, the junction contained 9 bases not matched to a gene. The CDR3 has 17 residues. CDR3 nucleotide sequence: TGTGCCAGCAGTTTCCTTCGACTAGCGGCCTCCACAGATACGCAGTATTTT. Translated: CASSFLRLAASTDTQYF. The full variable domain, in which reference TRBV28 and TRBJ2-3 provide the parts outside the CDR3, is DVKVTQSSRYLVKRTGEKVFLECVQDMDHENMFWYRQDPGLGLRLIYFSYDVKMKEKGDIPEGYSVSREKKERFSLILESASTNQTSMYLCASSFLRLAASTDTQYFGPGTRLTVL.

J is TRBJ1-6 and V is TRBV7-9, with 8 positions matching TRBD1. V trimming: 3 bases; J trimming: 6 bases; junction bases outside the gene matches: 4. This CDR3 region has 15 residues. The germline V gene has CDR1 SEHNR and CDR2 FQNEAQ (reference sequence). The CDR3, as DNA: TGTGCCAGCAGCTTTGGTCAGGGGGCTAATTCACCCCTCCACTTT. It encodes CASSFGQGANSPLHF.

This clone was observed a few times. V and J are TRBV6-1 and TRBJ1-6; D is possibly TRBD1 (5 bases). Deletions cut 2 bases from V and 2 bases from J, with 10 bases between. Germline V gives CDR1 MNHNS, CDR2 SASEGT. This CDR3 comprises 16 residues. CDR3 bases: TGTGCCAGCAGTGAACAAGGGGTAGCCTATAATTCACCCCTCCACTTT. The encoded protein is CASSEQGVAYNSPLHF.

This chain joins TRBV23-1 and TRBJ2-7; 14 bases are a match to TRBD2. TRBV23-1 is flagged as an ORF with uncertain function. V dropped 8 bases and J dropped 0; count of bases not matched to a gene: 9. CDR3 length equals 17 residues. The CDR3 DNA reads as TGCGCCAGCCAAGGACTAGCGGGGGGCCTCAGCTCCTACGAGCAGTACTTC. It encodes CASQGLAGGLSSYEQYF.

The V gene is TRBV4-1, the J gene TRBJ2-3; TRBD2 matches 7 bases. Trimming at V came to 6 bases and at J to 2 bases, leaving 8 bases not matched to a gene. The CDR3 totals 15 residues. The germline CDR1 and CDR2 sequences are MGHRA and YSYEKL. In DNA, the CDR3 is TGCGCCAGCAGGCCCGGGACTACTAACACAGATACGCAGTATTTT. Translating gives CASRPGTTNTDTQYF.

This clone has more than one count but fewer than ten. This chain connects TRBV30 to TRBJ2-1; D is unclear. Between the trimmed V and J ends, which lost 3 bases and 6 bases, there was a span of 12 bases. In germline, CDR1 is GTSNPN, CDR2 SVGIG (reference sequence). The CDR3 runs to 13 residues. This CDR3 is CAWSLGPSNEQFF. CDR3 nucleotides: TGTGCCTGGAGCCTCGGGCCGAGCAATGAGCAGTTCTTC.

V and J are TRBV4-3 and TRBJ1-5, with 9 bases matching TRBD1. The CDR3 runs 19 residues. The germline gives CDR1 LGHNA, CDR2 YSLEER. V was pared by 0 bases and J by 6 bases, with 15 bases of the junction left unmatched. The CDR3 protein is CASSQEAKPGTGFLQPQHF. CDR3 DNA: TGCGCCAGCAGCCAAGAAGCGAAACCCGGGACAGGGTTTCTTCAGCCCCAGCATTTT.

The CDR3, as DNA: TGTGCCAGCAGCTACCGGGACTCCGCCTACGAGCAGTACTTC. Encoded protein: CASSYRDSAYEQYF. The chain recombines TRBV11-2 with TRBJ2-7; possibly TRBD2 for D (6 bases). CDR1 SGHAT and CDR2 FQNNGV come from the germline V gene. Between the trimmed V and J ends, which lost 4 bases and 2 bases, there was a span of 12 bases. The CDR3 loop spans 14 amino acids.

The CDR3 protein is CAWSRASGRMGETQYF. The CDR3 DNA reads as TGTGCCTGGAGTCGGGCTAGCGGGAGGATGGGAGAGACCCAGTACTTC. The gene calls are TRBV30 and TRBJ2-5, with 11 bases that match TRBD2. J was trimmed by 4 bases and V by 2 bases; bases with no gene match: 9. The CDR3 sequence is 16 residues long. Germline V CDR1 and CDR2: GTSNPN, SVGIG (reference sequence).